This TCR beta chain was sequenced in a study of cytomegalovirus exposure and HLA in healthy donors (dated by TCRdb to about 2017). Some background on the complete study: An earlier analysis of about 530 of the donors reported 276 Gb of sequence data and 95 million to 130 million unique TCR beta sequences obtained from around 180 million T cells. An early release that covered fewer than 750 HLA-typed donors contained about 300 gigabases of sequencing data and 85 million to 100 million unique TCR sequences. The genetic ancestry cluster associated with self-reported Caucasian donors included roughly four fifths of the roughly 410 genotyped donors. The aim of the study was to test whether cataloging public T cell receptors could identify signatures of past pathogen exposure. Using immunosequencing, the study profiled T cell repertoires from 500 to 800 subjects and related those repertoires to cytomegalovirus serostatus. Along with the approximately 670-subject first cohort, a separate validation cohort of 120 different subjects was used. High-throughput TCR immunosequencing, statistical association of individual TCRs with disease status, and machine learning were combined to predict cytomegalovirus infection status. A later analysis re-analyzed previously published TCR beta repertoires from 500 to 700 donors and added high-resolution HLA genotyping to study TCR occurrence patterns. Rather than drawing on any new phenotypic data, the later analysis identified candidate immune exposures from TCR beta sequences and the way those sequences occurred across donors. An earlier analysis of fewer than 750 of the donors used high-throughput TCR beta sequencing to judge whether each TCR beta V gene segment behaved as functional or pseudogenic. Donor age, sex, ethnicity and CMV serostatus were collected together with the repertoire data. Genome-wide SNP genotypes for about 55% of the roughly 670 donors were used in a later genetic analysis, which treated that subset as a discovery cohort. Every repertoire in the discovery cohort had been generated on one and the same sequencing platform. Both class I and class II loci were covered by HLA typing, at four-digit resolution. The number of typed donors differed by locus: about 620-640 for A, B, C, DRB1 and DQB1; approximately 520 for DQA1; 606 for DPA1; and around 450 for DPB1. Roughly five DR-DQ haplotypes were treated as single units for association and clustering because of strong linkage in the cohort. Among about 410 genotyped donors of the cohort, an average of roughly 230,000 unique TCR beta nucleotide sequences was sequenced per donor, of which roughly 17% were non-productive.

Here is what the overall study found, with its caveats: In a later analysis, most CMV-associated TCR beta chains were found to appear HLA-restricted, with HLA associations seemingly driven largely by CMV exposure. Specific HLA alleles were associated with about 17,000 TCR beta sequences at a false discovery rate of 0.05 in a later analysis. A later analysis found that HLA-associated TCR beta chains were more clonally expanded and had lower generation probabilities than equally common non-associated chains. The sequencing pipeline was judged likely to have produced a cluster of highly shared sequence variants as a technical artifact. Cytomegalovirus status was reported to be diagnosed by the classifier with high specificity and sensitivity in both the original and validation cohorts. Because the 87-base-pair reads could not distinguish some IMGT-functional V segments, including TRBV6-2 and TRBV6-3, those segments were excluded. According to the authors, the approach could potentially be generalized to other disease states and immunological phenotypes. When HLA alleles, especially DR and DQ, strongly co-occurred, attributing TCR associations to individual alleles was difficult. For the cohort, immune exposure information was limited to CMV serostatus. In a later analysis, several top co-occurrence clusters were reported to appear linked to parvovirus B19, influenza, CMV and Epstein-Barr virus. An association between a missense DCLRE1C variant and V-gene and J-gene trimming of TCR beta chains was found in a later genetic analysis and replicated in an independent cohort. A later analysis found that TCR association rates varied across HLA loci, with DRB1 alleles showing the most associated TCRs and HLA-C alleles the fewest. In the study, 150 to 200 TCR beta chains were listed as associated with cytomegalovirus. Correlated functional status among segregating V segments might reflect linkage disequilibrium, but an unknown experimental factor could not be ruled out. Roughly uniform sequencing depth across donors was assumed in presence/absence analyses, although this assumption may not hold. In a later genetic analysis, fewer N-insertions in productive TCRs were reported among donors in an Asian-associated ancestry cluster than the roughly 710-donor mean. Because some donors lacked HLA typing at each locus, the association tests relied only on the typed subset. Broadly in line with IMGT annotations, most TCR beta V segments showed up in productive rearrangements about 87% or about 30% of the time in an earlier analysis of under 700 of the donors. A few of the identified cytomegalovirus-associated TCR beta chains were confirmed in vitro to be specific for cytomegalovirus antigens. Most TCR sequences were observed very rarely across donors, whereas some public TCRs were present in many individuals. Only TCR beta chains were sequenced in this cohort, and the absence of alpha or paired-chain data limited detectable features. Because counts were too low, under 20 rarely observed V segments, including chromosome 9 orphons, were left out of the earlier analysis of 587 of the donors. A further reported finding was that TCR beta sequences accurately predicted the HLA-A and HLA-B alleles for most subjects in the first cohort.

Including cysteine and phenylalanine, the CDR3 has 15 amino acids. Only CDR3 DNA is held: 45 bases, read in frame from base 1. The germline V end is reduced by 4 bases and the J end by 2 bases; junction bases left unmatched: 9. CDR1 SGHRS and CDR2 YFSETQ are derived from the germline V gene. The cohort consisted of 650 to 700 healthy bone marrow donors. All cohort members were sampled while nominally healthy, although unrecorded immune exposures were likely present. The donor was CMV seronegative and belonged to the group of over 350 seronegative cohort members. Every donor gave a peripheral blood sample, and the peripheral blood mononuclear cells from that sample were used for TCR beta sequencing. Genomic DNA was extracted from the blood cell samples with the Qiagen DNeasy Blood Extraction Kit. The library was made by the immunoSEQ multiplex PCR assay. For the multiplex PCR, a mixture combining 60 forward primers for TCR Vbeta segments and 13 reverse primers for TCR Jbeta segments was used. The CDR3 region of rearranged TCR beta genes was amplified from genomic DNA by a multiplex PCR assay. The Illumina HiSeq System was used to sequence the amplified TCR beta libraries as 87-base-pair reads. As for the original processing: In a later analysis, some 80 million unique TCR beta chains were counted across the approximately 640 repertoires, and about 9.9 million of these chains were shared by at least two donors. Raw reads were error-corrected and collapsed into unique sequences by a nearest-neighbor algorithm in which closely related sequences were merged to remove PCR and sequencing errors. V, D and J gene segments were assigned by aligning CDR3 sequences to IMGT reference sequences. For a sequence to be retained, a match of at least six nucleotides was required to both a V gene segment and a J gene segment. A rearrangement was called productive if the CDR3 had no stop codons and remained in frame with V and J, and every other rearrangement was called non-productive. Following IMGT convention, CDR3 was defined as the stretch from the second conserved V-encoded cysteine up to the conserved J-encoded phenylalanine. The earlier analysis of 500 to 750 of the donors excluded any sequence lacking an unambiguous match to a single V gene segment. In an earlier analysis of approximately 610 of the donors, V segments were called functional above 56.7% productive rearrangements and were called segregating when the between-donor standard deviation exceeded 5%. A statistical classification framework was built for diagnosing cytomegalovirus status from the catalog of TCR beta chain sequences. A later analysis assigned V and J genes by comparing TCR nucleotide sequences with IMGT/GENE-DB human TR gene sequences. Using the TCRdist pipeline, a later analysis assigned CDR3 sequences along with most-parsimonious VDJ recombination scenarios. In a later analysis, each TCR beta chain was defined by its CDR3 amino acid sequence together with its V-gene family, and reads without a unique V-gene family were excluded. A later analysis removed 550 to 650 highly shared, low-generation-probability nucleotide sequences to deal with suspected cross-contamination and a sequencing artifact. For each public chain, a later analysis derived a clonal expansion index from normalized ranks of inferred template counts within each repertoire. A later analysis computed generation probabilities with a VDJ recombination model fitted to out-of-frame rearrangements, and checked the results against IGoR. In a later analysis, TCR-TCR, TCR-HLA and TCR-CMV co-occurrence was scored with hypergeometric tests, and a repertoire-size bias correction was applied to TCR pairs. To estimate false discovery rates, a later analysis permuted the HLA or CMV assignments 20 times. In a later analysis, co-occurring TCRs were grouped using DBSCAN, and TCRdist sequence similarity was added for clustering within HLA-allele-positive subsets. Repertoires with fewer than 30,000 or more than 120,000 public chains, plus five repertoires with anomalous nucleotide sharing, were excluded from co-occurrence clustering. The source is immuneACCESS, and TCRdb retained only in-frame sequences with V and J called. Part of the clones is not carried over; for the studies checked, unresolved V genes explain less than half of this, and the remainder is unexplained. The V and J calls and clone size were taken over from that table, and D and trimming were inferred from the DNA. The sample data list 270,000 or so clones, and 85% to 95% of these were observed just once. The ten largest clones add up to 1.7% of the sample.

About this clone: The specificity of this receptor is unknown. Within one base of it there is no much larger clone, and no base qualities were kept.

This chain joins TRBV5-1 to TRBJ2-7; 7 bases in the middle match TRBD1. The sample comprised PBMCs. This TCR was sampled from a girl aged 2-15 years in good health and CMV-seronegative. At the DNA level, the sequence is TGCGCCAGCAGCGACCGGGACAGTGTGACCTACGAGCAGTACTTC. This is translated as CASSDRDSVTYEQYF.